The 3 T cell receptor beta chains below were found in one sample sequenced in a study of blood T cell repertoires in COVID-19. Only in-frame clones appear in the TCRdb table, and some are missing; sequencing was by immunoSEQ multiplex PCR. Found here are approximately 190,000 clones, roughly 82% of them singletons; the top ten hold around 5.2%. The specimen sequenced was peripheral blood. These receptors were collected from a woman in her 30s with acute or convalescent COVID-19.

This chain connects TRBV6-6 to TRBJ2-2; no definite D call. V shed 4 bases and J shed 6 bases, with 9 bases lying between them. The CDR3 contains 13 residues. Germline V gene lookup returns CDR1 MNHNY and CDR2 SVGAGI (reference sequence). CDR3 DNA: TGTGCCAGCAGTTCCTCTCAGTCCGGGGAGCTGTTTTTT. It is translated as CASSSSQSGELFF.

This clone was detected once. V and J are TRBV10-2 and TRBJ2-2; D call uncertain. The germline V and J ends were trimmed by 4 bases and 1 base, with 7 bases remaining between them. The CDR3 runs 14 residues. CDR1 and CDR2 (germline): WSHSY, SAAADI. This chain's CDR3 is CASSGLWNTGELFF. The CDR3 nucleotides are TGCGCCAGCAGTGGACTGTGGAACACCGGGGAGCTGTTTTTT.

This chain connects TRBV7-9 to TRBJ1-2; D call uncertain. The CDR3 runs to 13 residues. The germline V gene encodes CDR1 SEHNR and CDR2 FQNEAQ (reference sequence). The germline V and J ends were trimmed by 1 base and 6 bases, with 9 bases remaining between them. The DNA of the CDR3 is TGTGCCAGCAGCTTAGAGGGAGGGAATGGCTACACCTTC. This encodes CASSLEGGNGYTF. The whole variable domain, filled in from reference TRBV7-9 and TRBJ1-2, reads DTGVSQNPRHKITKRGQNVTFRCDPISEHNRLYWYRQTLGQGPEFLTYFQNEAQLEKSRLLSDRFSAERPKGSFSTLEIQRTEQGDSAMYLCASSLEGGNGYTFGSGTRLTVV.